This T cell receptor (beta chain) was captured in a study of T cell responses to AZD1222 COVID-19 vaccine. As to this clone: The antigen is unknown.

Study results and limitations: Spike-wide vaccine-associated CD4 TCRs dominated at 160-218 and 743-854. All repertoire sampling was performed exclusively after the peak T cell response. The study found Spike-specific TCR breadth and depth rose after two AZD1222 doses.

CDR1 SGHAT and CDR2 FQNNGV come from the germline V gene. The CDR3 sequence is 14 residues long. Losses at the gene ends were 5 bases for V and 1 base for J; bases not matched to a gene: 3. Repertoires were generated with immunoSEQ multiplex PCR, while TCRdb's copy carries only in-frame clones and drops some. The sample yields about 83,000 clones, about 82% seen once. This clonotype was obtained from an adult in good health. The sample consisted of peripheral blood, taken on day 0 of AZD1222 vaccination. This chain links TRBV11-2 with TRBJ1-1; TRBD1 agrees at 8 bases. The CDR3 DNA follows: TGTGCCAGCAGCCCCGACAGGGGGAACACTGAAGCTTTCTTT. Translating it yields CASSPDRGNTEAFF.